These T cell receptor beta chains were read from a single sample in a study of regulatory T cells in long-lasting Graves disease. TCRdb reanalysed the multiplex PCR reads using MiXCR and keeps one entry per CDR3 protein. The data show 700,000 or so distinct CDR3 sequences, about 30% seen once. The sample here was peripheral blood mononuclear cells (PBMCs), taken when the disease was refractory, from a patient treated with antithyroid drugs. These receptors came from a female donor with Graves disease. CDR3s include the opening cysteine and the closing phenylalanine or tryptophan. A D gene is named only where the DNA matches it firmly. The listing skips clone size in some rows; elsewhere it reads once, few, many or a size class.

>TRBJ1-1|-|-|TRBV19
TGTGCCAGTAGTATTATGGGGAGAGTGGTCGACACTGAAGCTTTCTTT
CASSIMGRVVDTEAFF
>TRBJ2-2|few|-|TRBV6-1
TGTGCCAGCAGTGCGGGATCCAAGGTAGCCGGGGAGCTGTTTTTT
CASSAGSKVAGELFF
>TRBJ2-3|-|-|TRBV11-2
TGTGCCAGCAGCTTAGAGGCTAGCGGCACAGATACGCAGTATTTT
CASSLEASGTDTQYF
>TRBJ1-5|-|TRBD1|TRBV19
TGTGCCAGTAGTATAGAGACAGGGTGGCAGCCCCAGCATTTT
CASSIETGWQPQHF
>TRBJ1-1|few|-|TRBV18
TGTGCCAGCTCACCGAAGGGCGGGGAGGGTGAAGCTTTCTTT
CASSPKGGEGEAFF
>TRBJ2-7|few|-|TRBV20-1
TGCAGTGCTAGTTTTCGTACAGGGTCCGGCTACGAGCAGTACTTC
CSASFRTGSGYEQYF
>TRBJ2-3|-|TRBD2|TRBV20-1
TGCAGTGCGGGACTAGCGGGAGAGGATACGCAGTATTTT
CSAGLAGEDTQYF
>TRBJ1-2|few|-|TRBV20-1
TGCAGTGCTAGAGAGGCAGGGGCCTATGGCTACACCTTC
CSAREAGAYGYTF
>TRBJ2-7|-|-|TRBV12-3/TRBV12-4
TGTGCCAGCAGCTTAGGGGGAGGGCCTGACTACGAGCAGTACTTC
CASSLGGGPDYEQYF
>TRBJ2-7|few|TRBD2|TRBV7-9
TGTGCCAGCAGCCCTATGGCGGGAGGCGAGAGCTCCTACGAGCAGTACTTC
CASSPMAGGESSYEQYF
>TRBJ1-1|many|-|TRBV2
TGTGCCAGCACCGAGGACACCGGTATGAAATCTGAAGCTTTCTTT
CASTEDTGMKSEAFF
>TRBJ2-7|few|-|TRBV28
TGTGCCACCGCAGGGCGGCGGGGCGAGCAGTACTTC
CATAGRRGEQYF
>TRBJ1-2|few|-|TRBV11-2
TGTGCCAGCAGCCAGGGAACAGGGACCTATGGCTACACCTTC
CASSQGTGTYGYTF
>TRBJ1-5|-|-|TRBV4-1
TGCGCCAGCAGCCAAGGGTCCGGCTATATTCAGCCCCAGCATTTT
CASSQGSGYIQPQHF
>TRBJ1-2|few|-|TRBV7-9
TGTGCCAGCAGCTTAGATGTCGGACCCCTGTCTGGCTACACCTTC
CASSLDVGPLSGYTF
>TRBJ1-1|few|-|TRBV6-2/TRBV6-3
TGTGCCAGCAGTGGAGGGTGGAGCACTGAAGCTTTCTTT
CASSGGWSTEAFF
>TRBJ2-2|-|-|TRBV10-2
TGCGCCAGCAGTGAGGCCTACAGGTCCGCGAACACCGGGGAGCTGTTTTTT
CASSEAYRSANTGELFF
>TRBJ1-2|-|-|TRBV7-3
TGTGCCAGCAGCTTAACGTCGTGGACTAACTATGGCTACACCTTC
CASSLTSWTNYGYTF
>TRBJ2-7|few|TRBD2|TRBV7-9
TGTGCCAGCAGCTTAGTAGCGGGAGGGCCCCCTCAGGCCTACGAGCAGTACTTC
CASSLVAGGPPQAYEQYF
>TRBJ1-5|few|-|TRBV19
TGTGCCAGTAGTCTAGACGCGGCCTACAATCAGCCCCAGCATTTT
CASSLDAAYNQPQHF
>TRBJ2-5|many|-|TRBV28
TGTGCCAGCAGTTTACCAGGCATGGAGACCCAGTACTTC
CASSLPGMETQYF
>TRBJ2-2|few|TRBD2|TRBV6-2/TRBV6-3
TGTGCCAGCAGTTACAGGGGATTAGCGGGAGCGAACACCGGGGAGCTGTTTTTT
CASSYRGLAGANTGELFF
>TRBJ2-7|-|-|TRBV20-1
TGCAGTGCGAAAAGTGGGACCGCACCCGGGCAGTACTTC
CSAKSGTAPGQYF
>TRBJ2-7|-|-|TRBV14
TGTGCCAGCAGCCAAGAGTTCCAGGGGAACTACGAGCAGTACTTC
CASSQEFQGNYEQYF
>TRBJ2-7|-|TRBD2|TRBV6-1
TGTGCCAGCACCTCCGGGGGGAAGCAGTACTTC
CASTSGGKQYF
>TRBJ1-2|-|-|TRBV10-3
TGTGCCATCAGTGAGTCCGGGAGCGCCTATGGCTACACCTTC
CAISESGSAYGYTF
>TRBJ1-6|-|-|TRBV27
TGTGCCAGCAGTCTAGGAGGGGGTTATAATTCACCCCTCCACTTT
CASSLGGGYNSPLHF
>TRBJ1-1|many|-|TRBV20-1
TGCAGTGCAAAACCCCGACAACGCACTGAAGCTTTCTTT
CSAKPRQRTEAFF
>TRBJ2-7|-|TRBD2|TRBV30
TGTGCCTGGACAACCGGGACTAGCTACGAGCAGTACTTC
CAWTTGTSYEQYF
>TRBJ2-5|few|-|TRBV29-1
TGCAGCGTCAGGGTGGGCCAAGAGACCCAGTACTTC
CSVRVGQETQYF
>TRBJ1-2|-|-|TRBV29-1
TGCAGCGTTGAGGAGGGATTAGATGGCTACACCTTC
CSVEEGLDGYTF
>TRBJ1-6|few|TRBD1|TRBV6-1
TGTGCCAGCAGAGAAGGGGGCAGTTCACCCCTCCACTTT
CASREGGSSPLHF
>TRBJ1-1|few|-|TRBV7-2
TGTGCCAGCAGCTTAGGTCCGGTGCACACTGAAGCTTTCTTT
CASSLGPVHTEAFF
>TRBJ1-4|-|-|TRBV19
TGTGCCAGTAGTGCAGCCCCGGGAGAAAAACTGTTTTTT
CASSAAPGEKLFF
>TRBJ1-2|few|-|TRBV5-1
TGCGCCAGCAGCTTGAATGCCGGGGCTTCCTATGGCTACACCTTC
CASSLNAGASYGYTF
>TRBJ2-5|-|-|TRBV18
TGTGCCAGCTCACAGATTACACCCGGACAAGAGACCCAGTACTTC
CASSQITPGQETQYF
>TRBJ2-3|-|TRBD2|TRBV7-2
TGTGCCAGCAGCTTAGTGCGGCTAGCGGGGGGGAGCACAGATACGCAGTATTTT
CASSLVRLAGGSTDTQYF
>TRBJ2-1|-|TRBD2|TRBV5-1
TGCGCCAGCAGTCCCGGGGTGGGGGGGTACAATGAGCAGTTCTTC
CASSPGVGGYNEQFF
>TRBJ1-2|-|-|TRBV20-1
TGCAGTGCTAGGTCTTGGGAGTACTTCTATGGCTACACCTTC
CSARSWEYFYGYTF
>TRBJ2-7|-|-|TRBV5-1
TGCGCCAGCAATTCCGAGGACCTATACGAGCAGTACTTC
CASNSEDLYEQYF
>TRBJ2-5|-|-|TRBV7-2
TGTGCCAGCAGCCAGAGAGACAGAGGGATTCAAGAGACCCAGTACTTC
CASSQRDRGIQETQYF
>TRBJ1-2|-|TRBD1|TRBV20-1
TGCAGTGCTACGGACAGGGACTATGGCTACACCTTC
CSATDRDYGYTF
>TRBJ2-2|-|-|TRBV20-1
TGCAGTGCTCTAGTGTCACACACCGGGGAGCTGTTTTTT
CSALVSHTGELFF
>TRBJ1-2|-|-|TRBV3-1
TGTGCCAGCAGCCAAGTAAATGTTGTCGGGTATGGCTACACCTTC
CASSQVNVVGYGYTF
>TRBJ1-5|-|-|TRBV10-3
TGTGCCGCCTCAGACGCCAGGGCTTATAGCAATCAGCCCCAGCATTTT
CAASDARAYSNQPQHF